The 15 T cell receptor beta chains below were found in one sample sequenced in a study of blood T cell repertoires in COVID-19. Using immunoSEQ multiplex PCR, the repertoire was profiled, and TCRdb retains in-frame clones only, with some absent. The sample gives approximately 70,000 clones, roughly nine tenths of which show up once; approximately 4.1% is in the top ten. Sequencing was carried out using peripheral blood. These receptors all come from a man in his sixties or seventies with active COVID-19.

This chain connects TRBV5-1 to TRBJ2-5; TRBD1 matches 11 bases. Germline CDR1 reads SGHRS; CDR2 reads YFSETQ. The CDR3 covers 16 residues. Germline trimming cut 2 bases from V and 4 bases from J; bases unmatched to any gene: 7. This chain's CDR3 is CASSFGQGAEPETQYF. The DNA of the CDR3 is TGCGCCAGCAGCTTCGGACAGGGGGCCGAACCAGAGACCCAGTACTTC.

The CDR3 loop reads CSAIHGETQYF. The CDR3 DNA is TGCAGTGCCATACACGGGGAGACCCAGTACTTC. This chain joins TRBV20-1 and TRBJ2-5; D gene uncertain. This CDR3 region has 11 residues. CDR1 DFQATT and CDR2 SNEGSKA come from the germline V gene (reference sequence). The ends were cut back, 6 bases at V and 5 bases at J, with 10 bases in the middle.

For the CDR3, the DNA is TGTGCCAGCAGCCCGCGGGGTAGCGGGAGGCACCCTAGCACAGATACGCAGTATTTT. Translated, it gives CASSPRGSGRHPSTDTQYF. This chain links TRBV7-9 with TRBJ2-3, with TRBD2 matching 10 bases. This CDR3 spans 19 amino acids. With 5 bases clipped from V and 0 bases from J, the junction kept 14 bases outside the gene matches. Germline V gene data show CDR1 as SEHNR and CDR2 as FQNEAQ (reference sequence).

This chain uses TRBV6-5 with TRBJ1-3; D is ambiguous. Germline-derived CDR1 and CDR2 are MNHEY and SVGAGI. This CDR3 has 13 residues. The ends were cut back, 5 bases at V and 0 bases at J, with 5 bases in the middle. The CDR3 loop is CASSMSSGNTIYF. For the CDR3, the DNA is TGTGCCAGCAGTATGAGCTCTGGAAACACCATATATTTT.

The gene calls are TRBV6-2 or TRBV6-3 and TRBJ2-7, with D uncertain. Trimming cost V 6 bases and J 0 bases, with 9 bases left between them. This CDR3 is 13 amino acids long. Germline assignment: CDR1 MNHEY and CDR2 SVGEGT. CDR3 bases: TGTGCCAGCAGCCCCGCGGTCTCCTACGAGCAGTACTTC. Its translation: CASSPAVSYEQYF.

The V call is TRBV11-2, the J call TRBJ2-3; 11 positions match TRBD2. The CDR3 extends over 17 amino acids. The ends lost 3 bases at V and 2 bases at J; junction bases unmatched: 7. CDR1 and CDR2 (germline): SGHAT, FQNNGV. CDR3 region: CASSLGRGLAATDTQYF. The CDR3 bases are TGTGCCAGCAGCTTGGGCCGGGGACTAGCGGCCACAGATACGCAGTATTTT.

The chain links TRBV10-3 to TRBJ2-7, with 14 nucleotides matching TRBD2. The CDR3 consists of 13 residues. After removal of 10 bases from V and 6 bases from J, the junction contained 5 bases not matched to a gene. CDR1 and CDR2 from the germline V gene are ENHRY and SYGVKD. The CDR3 DNA sequence: TGTGCCAGCGGGACTAGCGGGAGTCCCGAGCAGTACTTC. The encoded protein is CASGTSGSPEQYF.

The chain combines TRBV2 with TRBJ2-1; 10 positions agree with TRBD2. CDR1 is SNHLY and CDR2 is FYNNEI in the germline V gene. This CDR3 is 19 amino acids long. Trimming at V came to 8 bases and at J to 0 bases, leaving 16 bases not matched to a gene. CDR3 nucleotides: TGTGCCAGCGTGCGATGGGGACTAGCGTCTCCGAGCTCCTACAATGAGCAGTTCTTC. Its translation: CASVRWGLASPSSYNEQFF.

The chain joins TRBV4-2 to TRBJ1-2, with 7 bases matching TRBD1. The V segment lost 3 bases and the J segment 7 bases; nucleotides outside the gene matches: 8. CDR1 is LGHNA and CDR2 is YNFKEQ in the germline V gene. There are 14 residues in the CDR3. This CDR3 is CASSQTSGQAGYTF. The CDR3 coding sequence is TGTGCCAGCAGCCAGACTTCCGGACAGGCTGGCTACACCTTC.

The V gene is TRBV19, the J gene TRBJ2-5; a possible D gene is TRBD1 (6 bases). The CDR3 length is 15 residues. Looked up from germline, CDR1 is LNHDA and CDR2 is SQIVND (reference sequence). V lost 1 base to trimming and J lost 1 base, with 10 bases between them. The CDR3 here is CASSIGGTSQETQYF. The CDR3 nucleotides are TGTGCCAGTAGTATAGGGGGGACATCCCAAGAGACCCAGTACTTC.

V and J are TRBV2 and TRBJ2-1; D may be TRBD2 (6 bases). CDR1 and CDR2 from the germline V gene are SNHLY and FYNNEI. Trimming cost V 4 bases and J 9 bases, with 16 bases left between them. The CDR3 runs 14 residues. As DNA, the CDR3 is TGTGCCAGCAGTGCTGTGGCACGGGGAGGTGAGCAGTTCTTC. This encodes CASSAVARGGEQFF. The full variable domain, in which reference TRBV2 and TRBJ2-1 provide the parts outside the CDR3, is EPEVTQTPSHQVTQMGQEVILRCVPISNHLYFYWYRQILGQKVEFLVSFYNNEISEKSEIFDDQFSVERPDGSNFTLKIRSTKLEDSAMYFCASSAVARGGEQFFGPGTRLTVL.

The chain couples TRBV29-1 to TRBJ2-7; tentative D call: TRBD1 (7 bases). From germline, CDR1 is SQVTM and CDR2 ANQGSEA. This CDR3 spans 15 amino acids. The V end lost 4 bases, the J end lost 0 bases, and 16 bases lay between the germline ends. For the CDR3, the DNA is TGCAGCGTTGTAAGGCGTCAGGGGGGCTCCTACGAGCAGTACTTC. This gives the protein CSVVRRQGGSYEQYF.

This clone turned up a few times. V is TRBV27 and J is TRBJ2-6; D is possibly TRBD2 (6 bases). Germline-derived CDR1 and CDR2 are MNHEY and SMNVEV (reference sequence). The germline V and J ends were trimmed by 5 bases and 0 bases, with 11 bases remaining between them. CDR3 size: 16 residues. CDR3 nucleotide sequence: TGTGCCAGCAGTCCAGGACTAAGCTCTGGGGCCAACGTCCTGACTTTC. Encoded protein: CASSPGLSSGANVLTF.

This clone was detected a few times. The chain combines TRBV6-6 with TRBJ1-6, with D possibly matching TRBD1 (6 bases). Germline CDR1 MNHNY, CDR2 SVGAGI (reference sequence). CDR3 length equals 14 residues. V shed 7 bases and J shed 10 bases, with 17 bases lying between them. DNA for the CDR3: TGTGCCAGCAACACAGGGTTATCGGGATCACCCCTCCACTTT. Its protein product is CASNTGLSGSPLHF.

This chain connects TRBV12-3 or TRBV12-4 to TRBJ1-2, with 7 bases matching TRBD1. Germline trimming cut 6 bases from V and 5 bases from J; bases unmatched to any gene: 6. The CDR3 length is 13 residues. This chain's CDR3 is CASSPTGSYGYTF. CDR3 in DNA: TGTGCCAGCAGCCCGACAGGGTCGTATGGCTACACCTTC.